Sequencing of this T cell receptor beta chain was carried out in a study of response to subunit inactivated influenza vaccine. TCRdb passed the RT-PCR reads through MiXCR, listing each CDR3 protein once. Of hundreds of thousands of distinct CDR3 sequences in the sample, around 8% are singletons; the top ten hold roughly 13%. This clonotype showed up just a few times. Its specificity is unknown. The germline V and J ends were trimmed by 9 bases and 4 bases, with 15 bases remaining between them. The CDR3 has 13 residues. Germline loops: CDR1 LNHDA, CDR2 SQIVND (reference sequence). General study points: The study's authors posited that every seasonal influenza vaccination enlists few new T cells.

The sample was PBMCs from blood, taken less than 30 months after vaccination. The clonotype originates from a man aged 45-69 years who received an inactivated influenza vaccine. V and J are TRBV19 and TRBJ1-2; D remains ambiguous. Written as DNA, the CDR3 is TGTGCCAGCCAATCGTCGGGGTTCTATGGCTACACCTTC. This sequence encodes CASQSSGFYGYTF.